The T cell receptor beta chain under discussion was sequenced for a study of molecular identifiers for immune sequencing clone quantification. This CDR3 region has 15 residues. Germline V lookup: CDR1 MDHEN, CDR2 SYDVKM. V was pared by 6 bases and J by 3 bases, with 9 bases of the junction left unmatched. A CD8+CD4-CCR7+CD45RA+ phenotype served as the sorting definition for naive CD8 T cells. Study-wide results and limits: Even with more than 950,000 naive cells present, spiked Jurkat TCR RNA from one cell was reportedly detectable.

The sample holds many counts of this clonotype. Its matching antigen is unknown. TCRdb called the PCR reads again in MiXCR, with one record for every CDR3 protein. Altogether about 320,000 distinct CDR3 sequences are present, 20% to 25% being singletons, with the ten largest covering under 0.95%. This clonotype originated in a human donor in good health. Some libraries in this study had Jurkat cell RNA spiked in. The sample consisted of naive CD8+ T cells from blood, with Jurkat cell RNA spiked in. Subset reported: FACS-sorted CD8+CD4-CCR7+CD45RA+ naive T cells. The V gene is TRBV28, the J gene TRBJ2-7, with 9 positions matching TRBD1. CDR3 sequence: CASRLTGGTNYEQYF. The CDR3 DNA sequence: TGTGCCAGCAGACTTACAGGGGGCACTAACTACGAGCAGTACTTC.